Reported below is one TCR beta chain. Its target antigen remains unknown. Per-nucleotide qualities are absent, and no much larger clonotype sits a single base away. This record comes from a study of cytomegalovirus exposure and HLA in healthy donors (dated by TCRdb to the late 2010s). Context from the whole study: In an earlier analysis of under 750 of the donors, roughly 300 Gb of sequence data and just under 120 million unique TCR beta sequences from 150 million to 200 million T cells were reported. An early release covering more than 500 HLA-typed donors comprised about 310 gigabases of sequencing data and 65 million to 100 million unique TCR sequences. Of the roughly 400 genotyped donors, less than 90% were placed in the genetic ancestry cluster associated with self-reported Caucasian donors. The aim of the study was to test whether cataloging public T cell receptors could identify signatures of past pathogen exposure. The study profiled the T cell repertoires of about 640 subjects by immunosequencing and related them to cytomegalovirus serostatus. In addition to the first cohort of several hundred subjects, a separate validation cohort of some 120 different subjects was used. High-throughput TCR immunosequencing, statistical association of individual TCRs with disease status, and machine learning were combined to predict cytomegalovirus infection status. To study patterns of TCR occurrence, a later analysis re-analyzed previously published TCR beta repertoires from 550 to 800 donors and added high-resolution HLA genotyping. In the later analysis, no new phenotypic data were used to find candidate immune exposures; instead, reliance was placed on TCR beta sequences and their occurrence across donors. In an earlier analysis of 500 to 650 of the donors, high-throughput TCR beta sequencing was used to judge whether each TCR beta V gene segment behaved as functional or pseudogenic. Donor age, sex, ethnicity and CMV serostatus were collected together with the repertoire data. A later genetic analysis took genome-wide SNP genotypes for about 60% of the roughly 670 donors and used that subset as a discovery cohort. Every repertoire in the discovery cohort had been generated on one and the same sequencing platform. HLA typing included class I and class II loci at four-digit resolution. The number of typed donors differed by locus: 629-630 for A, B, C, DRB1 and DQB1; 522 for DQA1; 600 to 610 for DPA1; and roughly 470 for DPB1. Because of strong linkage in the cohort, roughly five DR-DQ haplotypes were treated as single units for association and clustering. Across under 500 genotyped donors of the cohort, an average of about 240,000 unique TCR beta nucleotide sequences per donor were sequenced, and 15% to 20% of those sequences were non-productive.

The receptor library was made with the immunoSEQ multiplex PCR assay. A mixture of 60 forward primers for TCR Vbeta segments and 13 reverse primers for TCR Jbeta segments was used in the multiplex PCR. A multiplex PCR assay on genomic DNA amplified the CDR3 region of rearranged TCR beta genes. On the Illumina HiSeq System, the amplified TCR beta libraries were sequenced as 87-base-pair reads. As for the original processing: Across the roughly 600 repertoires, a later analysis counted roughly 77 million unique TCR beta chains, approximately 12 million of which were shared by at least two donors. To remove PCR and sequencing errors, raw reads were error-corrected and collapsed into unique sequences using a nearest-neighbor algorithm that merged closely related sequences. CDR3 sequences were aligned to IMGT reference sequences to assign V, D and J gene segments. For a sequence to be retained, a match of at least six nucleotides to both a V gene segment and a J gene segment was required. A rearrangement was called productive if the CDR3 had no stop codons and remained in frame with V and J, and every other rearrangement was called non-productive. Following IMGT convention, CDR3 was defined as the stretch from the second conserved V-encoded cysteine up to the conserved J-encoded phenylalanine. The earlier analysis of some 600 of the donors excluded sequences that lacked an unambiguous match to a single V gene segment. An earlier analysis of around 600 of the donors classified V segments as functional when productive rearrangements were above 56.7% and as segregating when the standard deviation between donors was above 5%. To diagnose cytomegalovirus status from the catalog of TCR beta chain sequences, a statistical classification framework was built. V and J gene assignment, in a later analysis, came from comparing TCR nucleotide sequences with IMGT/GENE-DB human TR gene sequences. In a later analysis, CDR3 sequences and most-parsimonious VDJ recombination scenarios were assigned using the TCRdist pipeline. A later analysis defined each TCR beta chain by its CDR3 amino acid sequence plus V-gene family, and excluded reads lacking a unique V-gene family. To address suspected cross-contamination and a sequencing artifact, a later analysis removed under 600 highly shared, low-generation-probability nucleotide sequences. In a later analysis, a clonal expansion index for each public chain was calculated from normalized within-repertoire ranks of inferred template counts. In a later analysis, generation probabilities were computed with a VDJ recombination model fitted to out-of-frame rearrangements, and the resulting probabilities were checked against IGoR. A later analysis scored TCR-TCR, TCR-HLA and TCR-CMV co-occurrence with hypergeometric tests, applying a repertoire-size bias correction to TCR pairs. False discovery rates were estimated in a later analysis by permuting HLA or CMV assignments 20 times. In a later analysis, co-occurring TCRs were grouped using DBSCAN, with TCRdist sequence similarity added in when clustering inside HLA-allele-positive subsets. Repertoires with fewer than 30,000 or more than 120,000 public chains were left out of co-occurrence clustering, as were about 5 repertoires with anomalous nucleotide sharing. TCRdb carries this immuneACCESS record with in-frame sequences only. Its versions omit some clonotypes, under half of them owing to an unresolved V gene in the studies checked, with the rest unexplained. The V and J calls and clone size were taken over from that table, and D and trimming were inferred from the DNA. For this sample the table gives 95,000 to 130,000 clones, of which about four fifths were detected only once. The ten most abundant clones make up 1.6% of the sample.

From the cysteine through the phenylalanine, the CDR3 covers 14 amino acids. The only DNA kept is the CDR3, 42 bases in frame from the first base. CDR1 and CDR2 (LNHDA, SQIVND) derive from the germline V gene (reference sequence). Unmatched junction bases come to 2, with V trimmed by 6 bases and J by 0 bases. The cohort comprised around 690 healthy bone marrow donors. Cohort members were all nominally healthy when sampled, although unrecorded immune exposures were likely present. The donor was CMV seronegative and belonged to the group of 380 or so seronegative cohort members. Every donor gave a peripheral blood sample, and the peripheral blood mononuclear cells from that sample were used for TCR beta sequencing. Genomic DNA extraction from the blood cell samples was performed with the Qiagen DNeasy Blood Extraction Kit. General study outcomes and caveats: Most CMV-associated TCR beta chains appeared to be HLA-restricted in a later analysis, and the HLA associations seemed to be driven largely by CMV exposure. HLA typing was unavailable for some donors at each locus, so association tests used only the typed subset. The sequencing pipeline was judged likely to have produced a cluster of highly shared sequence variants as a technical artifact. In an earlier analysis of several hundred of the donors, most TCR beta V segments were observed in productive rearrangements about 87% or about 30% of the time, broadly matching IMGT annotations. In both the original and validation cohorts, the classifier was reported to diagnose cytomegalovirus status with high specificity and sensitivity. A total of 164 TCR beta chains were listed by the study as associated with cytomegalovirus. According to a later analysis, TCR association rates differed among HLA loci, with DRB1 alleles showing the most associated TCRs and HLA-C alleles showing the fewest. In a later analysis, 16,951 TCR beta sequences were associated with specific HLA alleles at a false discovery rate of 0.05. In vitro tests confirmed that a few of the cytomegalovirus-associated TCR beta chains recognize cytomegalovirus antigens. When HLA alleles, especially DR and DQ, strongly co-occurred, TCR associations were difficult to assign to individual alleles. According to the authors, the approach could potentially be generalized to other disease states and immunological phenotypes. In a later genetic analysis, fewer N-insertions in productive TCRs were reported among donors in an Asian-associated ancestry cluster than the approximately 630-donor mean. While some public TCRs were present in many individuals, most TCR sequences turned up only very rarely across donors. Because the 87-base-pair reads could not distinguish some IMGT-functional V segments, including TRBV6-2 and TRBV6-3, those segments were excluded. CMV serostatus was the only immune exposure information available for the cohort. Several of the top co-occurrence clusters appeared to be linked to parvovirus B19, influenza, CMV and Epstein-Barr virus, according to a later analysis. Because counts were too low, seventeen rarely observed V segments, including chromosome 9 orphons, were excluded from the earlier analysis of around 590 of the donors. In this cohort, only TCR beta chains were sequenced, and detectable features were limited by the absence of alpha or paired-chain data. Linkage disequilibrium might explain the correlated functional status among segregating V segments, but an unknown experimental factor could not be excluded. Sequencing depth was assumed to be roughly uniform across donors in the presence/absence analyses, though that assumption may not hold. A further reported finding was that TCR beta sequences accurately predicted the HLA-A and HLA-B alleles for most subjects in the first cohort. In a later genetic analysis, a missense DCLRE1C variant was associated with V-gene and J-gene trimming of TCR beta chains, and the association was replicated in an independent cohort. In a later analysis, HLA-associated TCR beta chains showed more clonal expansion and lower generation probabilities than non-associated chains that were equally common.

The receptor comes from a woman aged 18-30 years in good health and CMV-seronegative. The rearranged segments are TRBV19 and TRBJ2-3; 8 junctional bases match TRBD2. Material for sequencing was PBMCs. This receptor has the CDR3 CASRRTSSTDTQYF. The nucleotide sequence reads TGTGCCAGTAGACGGACTAGCAGCACAGATACGCAGTATTTT. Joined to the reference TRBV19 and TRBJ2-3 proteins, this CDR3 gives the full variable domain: DGGITQSPKYLFRKEGQNVTLSCEQNLNHDAMYWYRQDPGQGLRLIYYSQIVNDFQKGDIAEGYSVSREKKESFPLTVTSAQKNPTAFYLCASRRTSSTDTQYFGPGTRLTVL.